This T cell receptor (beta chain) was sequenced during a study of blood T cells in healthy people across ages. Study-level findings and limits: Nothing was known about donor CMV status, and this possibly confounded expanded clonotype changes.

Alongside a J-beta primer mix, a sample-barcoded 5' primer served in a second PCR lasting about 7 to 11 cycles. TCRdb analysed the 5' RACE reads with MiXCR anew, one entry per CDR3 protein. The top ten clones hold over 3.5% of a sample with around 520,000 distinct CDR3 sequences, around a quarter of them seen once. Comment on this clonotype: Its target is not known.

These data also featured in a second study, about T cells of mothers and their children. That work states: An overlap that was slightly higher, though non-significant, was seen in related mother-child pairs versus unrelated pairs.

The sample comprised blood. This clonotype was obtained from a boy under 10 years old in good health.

CDR3 bases: TGCGCCAGCAGCTGGGGGGACCCTACAACTAATGAAAAACTGTTTTTT. Residues: CASSWGDPTTNEKLFF. This chain links TRBV5-1 with TRBJ1-4; tentative D call: TRBD1 (5 bases). This CDR3 region has 16 residues. The germline gives CDR1 SGHRS, CDR2 YFSETQ. V lost 3 bases, J lost 0 bases, and 12 bases lay in between. The entire variable domain, with the rest obtained from reference TRBV5-1 and TRBJ1-4, is as follows: KAGVTQTPRYLIKTRGQQVTLSCSPISGHRSVSWYQQTPGQGLQFLFEYFSETQRNKGNFPGRFSGRQFSNSRSEMNVSTLELGDSALYLCASSWGDPTTNEKLFFGSGTQLSVL.